This T cell receptor beta chain was profiled in a study of brain metastases from non-small cell lung cancer. The table came from immunoSEQ multiplex PCR; TCRdb's copy has only in-frame clones and leaves some out. This sample yields roughly 150 clones, of which approximately 89% are seen a single time; around an eighth belongs to the top ten. The ends lost 4 bases at V and 3 bases at J; junction bases unmatched: 12. Looked up from germline, CDR1 is SGDLS and CDR2 is YYNGEE. The CDR3 spans 16 residues. This clonotype was obtained from a donor at least 40 years old with non-small cell lung cancer. This chain joins TRBV9 and TRBJ1-2, with 7 bases matching TRBD1. Sequenced material: tumor-adjacent normal tissue. This chain's CDR3 is CASSYSGGGADYGYTF. CDR3 DNA: TGTGCCAGCAGCTATTCAGGGGGGGGCGCCGACTATGGCTACACCTTC.